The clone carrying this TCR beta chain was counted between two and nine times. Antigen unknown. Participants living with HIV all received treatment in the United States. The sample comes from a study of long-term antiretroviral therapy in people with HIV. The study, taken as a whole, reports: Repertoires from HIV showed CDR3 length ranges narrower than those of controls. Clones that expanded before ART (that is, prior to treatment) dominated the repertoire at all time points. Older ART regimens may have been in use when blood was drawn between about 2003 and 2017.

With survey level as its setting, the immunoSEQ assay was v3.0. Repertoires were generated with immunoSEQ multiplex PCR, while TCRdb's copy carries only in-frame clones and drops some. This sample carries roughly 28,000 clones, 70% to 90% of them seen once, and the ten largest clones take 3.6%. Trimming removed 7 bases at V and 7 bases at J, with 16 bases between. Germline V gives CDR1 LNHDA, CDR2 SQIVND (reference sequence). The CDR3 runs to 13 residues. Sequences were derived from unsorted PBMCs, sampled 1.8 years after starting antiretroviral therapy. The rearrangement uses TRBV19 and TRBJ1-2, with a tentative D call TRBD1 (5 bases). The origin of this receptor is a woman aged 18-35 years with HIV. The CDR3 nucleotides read TGTGCCAGTACCCCTGGTCCGGGGCTTGGCTACACCTTC. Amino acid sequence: CASTPGPGLGYTF.